This T cell receptor (beta chain) was sequenced in a study of identical twins. Germline-derived CDR1 and CDR2 are SSHAT and FNYEAQ (reference sequence). This CDR3 has 16 amino acids. The junction had 3 bases not matched to a gene; V was cut back by 2 bases and J by 1 base. Using its own MiXCR run on the 5' RACE reads, TCRdb lists one record per CDR3 protein. The repertoire consists of about 530,000 distinct CDR3 sequences, with approximately 20% occurring once and the leading ten covering approximately 0.48%. These data are also associated with another study on yellow fever vaccine responses in identical twins.

This TCR was recovered from a woman aged 18-30 years in good health. The chain is built from TRBV7-7 and TRBJ2-2, with TRBD2 identical over 8 bases. The sequenced material came from CD4+ T cells sorted from blood. The CDR3 coding sequence is TGTGCCAGCAGCTTAACTAGCGGTTGGAACACCGGGGAGCTGTTTTTT. Its protein is CASSLTSGWNTGELFF.